The clone carrying this T cell receptor beta chain was seen at least ten times. Its antigen is undetermined. The data are from a study of molecular identifiers for immune sequencing clone quantification. Study conclusions and caveats: Over 99% of CMV-specific effector molecules, but under 1% of naive ones, were in clones above 20 copies.

Sorting was used to obtain naive CD8 T cells (CD8+CD4-CCR7+CD45RA+). Germline lookup yields CDR1 SEHNR and CDR2 FQNEAQ (reference sequence). This CDR3 region has 12 residues. V gave up 4 bases and J gave up 7 bases, with 8 bases separating them. Previously described methods and listed TCR primers were used for bulk TCR libraries. TCRdb ran MiXCR on the PCR reads and lists one entry per CDR3 protein. The sample shows some 680,000 distinct CDR3 sequences, about 25% of them seen only once. The sequenced sample consisted of naive CD8+ T cells from blood, with Jurkat cell RNA spiked in. Stated subset: FACS-sorted CD8+CD4-CCR7+CD45RA+ naive T cells. This chain uses TRBV7-9 with TRBJ1-5; D not resolved. This receptor was taken from a human donor in good health. Some libraries in this study had Jurkat cell RNA spiked in. The CDR3 here is CASSSGMQPQHF. CDR3 nucleotide sequence: TGTGCCAGCAGCTCGGGAATGCAGCCCCAGCATTTT.